This TCR beta chain is drawn from a study of blood T cell repertoires in COVID-19. About the research overall: The United States, Italy and Spain were the sources of the acute and convalescent COVID-19 samples. PBMCs, B-cell-depleted T cells, or T cells were the source of the cDNA or gDNA that made up the material.

Per the original methods: Nucleated cell counts were estimated from reference gene primer amplification. Sequencing used immunoSEQ multiplex PCR; TCRdb keeps in-frame clones, though not all of them. V, J and clone size were drawn from that table, and D and trimming were deduced from the DNA. In the table there are approximately 15,000 clones, 85% to 90% of which are singletons. Input material: peripheral blood. This receptor was obtained from a man aged 55 to 69 with acute or convalescent COVID-19.

The CDR3 sequence: CASSEGSRTHGYGYTF. CDR3 coding DNA: TGTGCCAGCAGTGAAGGGAGTAGGACACACGGCTATGGCTACACCTTC. This chain connects TRBV6-1 to TRBJ1-2; D might be TRBD1 (5 bases). This CDR3 region has 16 residues. Germline V gives CDR1 MNHNS, CDR2 SASEGT. V shed 1 base and J shed 4 bases, with 16 bases lying between them.